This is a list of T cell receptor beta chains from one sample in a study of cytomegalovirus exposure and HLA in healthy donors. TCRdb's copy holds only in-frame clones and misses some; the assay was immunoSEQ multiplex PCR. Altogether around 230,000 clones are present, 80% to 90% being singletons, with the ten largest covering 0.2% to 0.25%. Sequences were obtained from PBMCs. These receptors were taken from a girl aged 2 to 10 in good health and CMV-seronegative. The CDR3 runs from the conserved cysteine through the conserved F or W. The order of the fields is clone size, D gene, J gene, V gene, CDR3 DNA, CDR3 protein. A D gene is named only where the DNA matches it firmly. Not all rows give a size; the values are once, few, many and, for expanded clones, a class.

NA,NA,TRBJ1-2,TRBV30,TGTGCCTGGGGCAGGGGCTATGGCTACACCTTC,CAWGRGYGYTF
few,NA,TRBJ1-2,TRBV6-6,TGTGCCAGCAGTTCCCACCGGGACACTAACTATGGCTACACCTTC,CASSSHRDTNYGYTF
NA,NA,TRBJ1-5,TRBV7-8,TGTGCCAGCAGCTTACGGGCGGGGAAGTTTAGGAATCAGCCCCAGCATTTT,CASSLRAGKFRNQPQHF
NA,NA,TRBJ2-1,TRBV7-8,TGTGCCAGCAGCTTAGACAGGGTCAATGAGCAGTTCTTC,CASSLDRVNEQFF
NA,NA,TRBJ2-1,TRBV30,TGTGCCTGGAGTGAGGACCCTGGGGGCCACAATGAGCAGTTCTTC,CAWSEDPGGHNEQFF
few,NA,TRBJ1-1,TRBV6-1,TGTGCCAGCAGTGAACGTCAGGGCAGGGACTCAGCTTTCTTT,CASSERQGRDSAFF
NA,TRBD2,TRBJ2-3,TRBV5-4,TGTGCCAGCAGCTTGGGGGGCCTAGCGGGGGGGCCGATCACAGATACGCAGTATTTT,CASSLGGLAGGPITDTQYF
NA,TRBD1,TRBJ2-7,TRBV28,TGTGCCAGCACCGGACAGGTAGGGGAGCAGTACTTC,CASTGQVGEQYF
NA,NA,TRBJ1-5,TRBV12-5,TGTGCTAGTGGTCACGGGGGGTTCGGCCAGCCCCAGCATTTT,CASGHGGFGQPQHF
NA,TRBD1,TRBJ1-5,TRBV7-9,TGTGCCAGCAGTGAAGGGGGCAGCAATCAGCCCCAGCATTTT,CASSEGGSNQPQHF
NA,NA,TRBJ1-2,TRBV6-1,TGTGCCAGCAGTGGGGGCAGGGGTGTAACTAACTATGGCTACACCTTC,CASSGGRGVTNYGYTF
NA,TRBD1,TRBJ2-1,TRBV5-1,TGCGCCAGCAGCTTGGAGACAGGGGGTTACAATGAGCAGTTCTTC,CASSLETGGYNEQFF
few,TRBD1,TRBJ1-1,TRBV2,TGTGCCAGCAGTCTTATTCAGGGGGGTGAAGCTTTCTTT,CASSLIQGGEAFF
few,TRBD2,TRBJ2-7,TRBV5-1,TGCGCCAGTACCGGGACTAGCGGGAGGGGGTACGAGCAGTACTTC,CASTGTSGRGYEQYF
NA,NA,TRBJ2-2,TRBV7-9,TGTGCCAGCAGCCTCGCCGGGGGAAACACCGGGGAGCTGTTTTTT,CASSLAGGNTGELFF
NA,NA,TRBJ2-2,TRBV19,TGTGCCAGTAATCCACAGGGTTTGACCGGGGAGCTGTTTTTT,CASNPQGLTGELFF
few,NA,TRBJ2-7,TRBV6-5,TGTGCCAGCAGTTACTATCGGGAGTCGTGGGAGCAGTACTTC,CASSYYRESWEQYF
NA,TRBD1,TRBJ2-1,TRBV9,TGTGCCAGCAGCGAGAGGGGGCTATACAATGAGCAGTTCTTC,CASSERGLYNEQFF
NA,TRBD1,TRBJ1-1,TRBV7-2,TGTGCCAGCAGCACCAGGGGGAAAAACACTGAAGCTTTCTTT,CASSTRGKNTEAFF
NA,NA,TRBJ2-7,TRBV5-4,TGTGCCAGCAGCTTGGCCGCTAGGGGTTCCTACGAGCAGTACTTC,CASSLAARGSYEQYF
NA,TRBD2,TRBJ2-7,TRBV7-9,TGTGCCAGCAGCCTCAAGGCCGGGACTAGCGGGGGGCCTTCCTACGAGCAGTACTTC,CASSLKAGTSGGPSYEQYF
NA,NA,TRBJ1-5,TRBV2,TGTGCCAGCAGTGGTCGGCAGACTCGGAACTATAGCAATCAGCCCCAGCATTTT,CASSGRQTRNYSNQPQHF
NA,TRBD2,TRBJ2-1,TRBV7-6,TGTGCCAGCAGCTCGGCTGGCAGATCTAGCGGGGGCCAGTTCTTC,CASSSAGRSSGGQFF
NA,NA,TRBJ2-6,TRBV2,TGTGCCAGCAGTGAGATTCACACTGGGGCCAACGTCCTGACTTTC,CASSEIHTGANVLTF
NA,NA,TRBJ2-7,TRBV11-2,TGTGCCAGCAGCTTAGATAAGGCTTACTACGCGCAGTACTTC,CASSLDKAYYAQYF
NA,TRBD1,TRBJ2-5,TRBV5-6,TGTGCCAGCAGCGATGACAGGGAAGAGACCCAGTACTTC,CASSDDREETQYF
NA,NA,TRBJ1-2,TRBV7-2,TGTGCCAGCAGCTTAGGAGGCAGGGTCTCCTATGGCTACACCTTC,CASSLGGRVSYGYTF
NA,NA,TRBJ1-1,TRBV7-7,TGTGCCAGCTCCAGGGATGGGAACACTGAAGCTTTCTTT,CASSRDGNTEAFF
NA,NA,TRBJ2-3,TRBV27,TGTGCCAGCAGGAGGCGGGACACAGATACGCAGTATTTT,CASRRRDTDTQYF
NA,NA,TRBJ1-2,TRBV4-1,TGCGCCAGCAGCCAAGATCAGGGGTACTATGGCTACACCTTC,CASSQDQGYYGYTF
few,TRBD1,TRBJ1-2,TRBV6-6,TGTGCCAGCAGACAAGAGGGACAGGGGAATTCGGGTGGCTACACCTTC,CASRQEGQGNSGGYTF
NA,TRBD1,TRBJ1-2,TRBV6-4,TGTGCCAGCAGTCCCCTAGGGGGACAGGCTGGAGGCTACACCTTC,CASSPLGGQAGGYTF
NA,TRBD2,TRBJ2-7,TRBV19,TGTGCCAGTAGTCCGGTGACTAGCGGGACCTACGAGCAGTACTTC,CASSPVTSGTYEQYF
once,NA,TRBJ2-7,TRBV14,TGTGCCAGCAGCCAAGTGCGTAGCTCCTACGAGCAGTACTTC,CASSQVRSSYEQYF
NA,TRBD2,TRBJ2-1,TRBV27,TGTGCCAGCAGTCCCTTCGGGGGGTCGAATGAGCAGTTCTTC,CASSPFGGSNEQFF
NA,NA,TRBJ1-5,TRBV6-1,TGTGCCAGCAGTAAAGTCCGAGATAGCAATCAGCCCCAGCATTTT,CASSKVRDSNQPQHF
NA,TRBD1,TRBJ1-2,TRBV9,TGTGCCAGCAGCCCGCGAGTGAACGGACAGGGGGCTGGGGAAGGCTACACCTTC,CASSPRVNGQGAGEGYTF
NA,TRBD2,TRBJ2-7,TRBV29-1,TGCAGCGTCCAGCGGGAGTCGGAATTTGGGCAGTACTTC,CSVQRESEFGQYF
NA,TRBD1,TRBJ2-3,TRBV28,TGTGCCAGCAGCGAGTTTACAGGGGGCCTCACAGATACGCAGTATTTT,CASSEFTGGLTDTQYF
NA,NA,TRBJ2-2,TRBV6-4,TGTGCCAGCAGCCGCCGAGAGAACACCGGGGAGCTGTTTTTT,CASSRRENTGELFF
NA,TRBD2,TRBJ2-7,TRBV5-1,TGCGCCAGCAGCTTGGGGGGGGGTTACCTCTACGAGCAGTACTTC,CASSLGGGYLYEQYF
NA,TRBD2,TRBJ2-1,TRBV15,TGTGCCACCAGCCAGAATAGCGGGAGGTCCTTGGCCCAGCAGTTCTTC,CATSQNSGRSLAQQFF
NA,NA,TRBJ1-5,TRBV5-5,TGTGCCAGCAGCTCGGAGGATCAGCCCCAGCATTTT,CASSSEDQPQHF
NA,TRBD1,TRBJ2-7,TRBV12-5,TGTGCTAGTGGTTCAGGGGGACCCTCCTACGAGCAGTACTTC,CASGSGGPSYEQYF
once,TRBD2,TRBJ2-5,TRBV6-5,TGTGCCAGCAGTACCCGGGGACTAGGGCAAGAGACCCAGTACTTC,CASSTRGLGQETQYF
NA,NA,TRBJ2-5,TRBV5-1,TGCGCCAGCAGTCGGAGTTTTGGACAAGAGACCCAGTACTTC,CASSRSFGQETQYF
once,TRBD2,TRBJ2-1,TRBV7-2,TGTGCCAGCAGCTCGACCGGGACTAGTCACAATGAGCAGTTCTTC,CASSSTGTSHNEQFF
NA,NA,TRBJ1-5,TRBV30,TGTGCCTGGAGTGTACCGGGGGAGGTGGGCCAGCCCCAGCATTTT,CAWSVPGEVGQPQHF
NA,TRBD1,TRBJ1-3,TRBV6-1,TGTGCCACCGGACAGGGACCAAGCTCTGGAAACACCATATATTTT,CATGQGPSSGNTIYF
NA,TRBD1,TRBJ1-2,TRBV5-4,TGTGCCAGCAGCTCCGGGACAGGGGCGAACTACTATGGCTACACCTTC,CASSSGTGANYYGYTF
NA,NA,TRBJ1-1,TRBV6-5,TGTGCCAGCAGTTACCGCCCAGGGGTACGAAACACTGAAGCTTTCTTT,CASSYRPGVRNTEAFF
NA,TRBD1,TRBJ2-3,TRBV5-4,TGTGCCAGCAGCGCCGACAGGGTGGACGGCACAGATACGCAGTATTTT,CASSADRVDGTDTQYF
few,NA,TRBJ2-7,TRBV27,TGTGCCAGCGGCATTTACGAGCAGTACTTC,CASGIYEQYF
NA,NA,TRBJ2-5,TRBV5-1,TGTGCCAGCAGAACGGGGGACCAAGAGACCCAGTACTTC,CASRTGDQETQYF
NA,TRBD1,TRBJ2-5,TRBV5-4,TGTGCCAGCAGCGGCTTCAGCCCAGGACAGGGTACAGAGACCCAGTACTTC,CASSGFSPGQGTETQYF
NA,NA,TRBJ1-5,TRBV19,TGTGCCAGTAGTATCGGCGGCGGATGGCCCCAGCATTTT,CASSIGGGWPQHF
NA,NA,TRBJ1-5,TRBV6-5,TGTGCCAGCAGTTTAGGACTATATAGCAATCAGCCCCAGCATTTT,CASSLGLYSNQPQHF
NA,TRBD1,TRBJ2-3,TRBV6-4,TGTGCCAGCAGTGACTCTGGGAAGGGGGCGCAGGATACGCAGTATTTT,CASSDSGKGAQDTQYF
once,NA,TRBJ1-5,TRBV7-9,TGTTCCAGCAGCTTAGCGCCGGGGGGACAGCCCCAGCATTTT,CSSSLAPGGQPQHF